A single sample is the source of the 25 T cell receptor beta chains below, sequenced in a study of T cell responses to AZD1222 COVID-19 vaccine. Assay: immunoSEQ multiplex PCR; the TCRdb copy retains only in-frame clones and omits some. The profile shows 130,000 or so clones, roughly nine tenths of them singletons. Material: peripheral blood, obtained on day 0 of AZD1222 vaccination. These receptors originate from an adult in good health.

In DNA form, the CDR3 reads TGTGCCAGCAGTTACTCCCAGGTCCTTGAGGCTTTCTTT. This encodes CASSYSQVLEAFF. J is TRBJ1-1 and V is TRBV6-5, with D hard to call. Germline V lookup: CDR1 MNHEY, CDR2 SVGAGI. V lost 0 bases, J lost 11 bases, and 13 bases lay in between. The CDR3 has 13 residues.

The V gene is TRBV15, the J gene TRBJ1-1, with unresolved D. V dropped 6 bases and J dropped 6 bases, with 11 bases sitting between them. There are 12 residues in the CDR3. Germline V gene lookup returns CDR1 LNHNV and CDR2 YYDKDF (reference sequence). The CDR3 bases are TGTGCCACCAGTACAGCCGGCCCTGAAGCTTTCTTT. This gives the protein CATSTAGPEAFF.

This clone was detected only once. J is TRBJ1-1 and V is TRBV7-9; D ambiguous. The CDR3 extends over 11 amino acids. The germline V and J ends were trimmed by 2 bases and 7 bases, with 5 bases remaining between them. From germline, CDR1 is SEHNR and CDR2 FQNEAQ (reference sequence). For the CDR3, the DNA is TGTGCCAGCAGCTTACAACTTGAAGCTTTCTTT. It is translated as CASSLQLEAFF.

The chain has TRBV5-6 and TRBJ2-7; 8 bases fit TRBD1. The CDR3 loop spans 16 amino acids. CDR1 is SGHDT, CDR2 YYEEEE, per germline. V trimming: 4 bases; J trimming: 0 bases; junction bases outside the gene matches: 9. The CDR3: CASSAGQGVNSYEQYF. Written as DNA, the CDR3 is TGTGCCAGCAGCGCTGGACAGGGAGTCAACTCCTACGAGCAGTACTTC.

This chain uses TRBV12-3 or TRBV12-4 with TRBJ2-7; D gene ambiguous. V was cut by 7 bases and J by 2 bases, with 9 bases left in between. CDR3 size: 12 residues. CDR3 sequence: CASNGPTYEQYF. The CDR3 DNA reads TGTGCCAGCAACGGGCCCACCTACGAGCAGTACTTC.

The chain employs TRBV25-1 and TRBJ2-5; TRBD1 is a possible D gene (6 bases). Looked up from germline, CDR1 is MGHDK and CDR2 is SYGVNS. Trimming shortened V by 9 bases and J by 5 bases, and 16 bases separated the two germline ends. This CDR3 is built from 13 residues. The DNA for the CDR3 is TGTGCCAGTGAAGGGGGAACATCGGAGACCCAGTACTTC. Its protein product is CASEGGTSETQYF. Looking up the rest from reference TRBV25-1 and TRBJ2-5 gives the full variable domain: EADIYQTPRYLVIGTGKKITLECSQTMGHDKMYWYQQDPGMELHLIHYSYGVNSTEKGDLSSESTVSRIRTEHFPLTLESARPSHTSQYLCASEGGTSETQYFGPGTRLLVL.

The V gene is TRBV5-1, the J gene TRBJ2-7, with D hard to call. The CDR3 is 13 residues long. Per the germline V gene, CDR1 is SGHRS and CDR2 is YFSETQ. V shed 3 bases and J shed 1 base, with 8 bases lying between them. CDR3 region: CASSYGPSYEQYF. The DNA of the CDR3 is TGCGCCAGCAGCTATGGACCGTCCTACGAGCAGTACTTC.

CDR3 sequence (DNA): TGTGCCAGCAGCGTCGGCCTAAAAGAGACCCAGTACTTC. Its protein product is CASSVGLKETQYF. This chain links TRBV9 with TRBJ2-5; D call uncertain. Trimming left V 2 bases short and J 3 bases short, with 8 bases between. In germline, CDR1 is SGDLS, CDR2 YYNGEE. This CDR3 comprises 13 residues.

This chain connects TRBV29-1 to TRBJ1-2; D not resolved. The CDR3 is 13 amino acids. Germline assignment: CDR1 SQVTM and CDR2 ANQGSEA. V was trimmed by 0 bases and J by 4 bases, leaving 9 bases between them. Here the CDR3 DNA reads TGCAGCGTTGAAGAATACCAGGCCTATGGCTACACCTTC. Amino acids: CSVEEYQAYGYTF.

The V gene is TRBV19, the J gene TRBJ2-1; 14 nucleotides line up with TRBD2. Trimming removed 1 base from V and 12 bases from J; junction bases left unmatched: 8. Germline CDR1 reads LNHDA; CDR2 reads SQIVND (reference sequence). The length of the CDR3 is 16 residues. The CDR3 region is CASSIGTSGRIFRQFF. DNA of the CDR3: TGTGCCAGTAGTATAGGGACTAGCGGGAGGATTTTTAGGCAGTTCTTC.

CDR3 DNA: TGTGCCAGCAGCTTCGAGGGCCAGCCCCAGCATTTT. This encodes CASSFEGQPQHF. This chain connects TRBV12-3 or TRBV12-4 to TRBJ1-5; no firm D call. The CDR3 covers 12 residues. The ends were cut back, 6 bases at V and 7 bases at J, with 10 bases in the middle.

The rearrangement links TRBV19 to TRBJ2-1, with 7 bases lining up with TRBD2. With 1 base clipped from V and 4 bases from J, the junction kept 4 bases outside the gene matches. Germline V gene sequence: CDR1 LNHDA, CDR2 SQIVND (reference sequence). This CDR3 is built from 15 residues. The CDR3: CASSIALAEYNEQFF. The CDR3 coding sequence is TGTGCCAGTAGTATAGCCCTAGCGGAGTACAATGAGCAGTTCTTC.

The chain carries TRBV6-5 and TRBJ1-1; D ambiguous. Germline CDR1 is MNHEY and CDR2 is SVGAGI. The CDR3 length is 12 residues. The germline V and J ends were trimmed by 4 bases and 10 bases, with 13 bases remaining between them. In DNA, the CDR3 is TGTGCCAGCAGTTCGACGCATCAAGGAGCTTTCTTT. Its translation: CASSSTHQGAFF.

The CDR3 DNA reads TGTGCCAGCTCACCACGGACAGGGGCTGGGGAAAAACTGTTTTTT. Translating it yields CASSPRTGAGEKLFF. The chain carries TRBV18 and TRBJ1-4, with 9 bases lining up with TRBD1. CDR1 and CDR2 from the germline V gene are KGHSH and LQKENI. Unmatched junction bases numbered 5, after V lost 1 base and J lost 8 bases. The CDR3 has 15 amino acids. Full variable domain (missing parts from reference TRBV18 and TRBJ1-4): NAGVMQNPRHLVRRRGQEARLRCSPMKGHSHVYWYRQLPEEGLKFMVYLQKENIIDESGMPKERFSAEFPKEGPSILRIQQVVRGDSAAYFCASSPRTGAGEKLFFGSGTQLSVL.

This chain uses TRBV10-3 with TRBJ2-2, with D possibly being TRBD1 or TRBD2 (5 bases each). This CDR3 spans 15 amino acids. The germline V gene has CDR1 ENHRY and CDR2 SYGVKD. V was cut by 5 bases and J by 3 bases, with 13 bases left in between. The CDR3, as DNA: TGTGCCATCAGTTCAACACTAGGGGACACCGGGGAGCTGTTTTTT. Protein: CAISSTLGDTGELFF.

The chain is built from TRBV19 and TRBJ2-3; D might be TRBD1 (6 bases). Looked up from germline, CDR1 is LNHDA and CDR2 is SQIVND (reference sequence). The CDR3 runs to 15 residues. The V and J ends lost 6 bases and 2 bases respectively, with 15 bases between them. The DNA of the CDR3 is TGTGCCAGTAGCCCAACCGGGACACCCACAGATACGCAGTATTTT. Translated: CASSPTGTPTDTQYF. The entire variable domain, with the rest obtained from reference TRBV19 and TRBJ2-3, is as follows: DGGITQSPKYLFRKEGQNVTLSCEQNLNHDAMYWYRQDPGQGLRLIYYSQIVNDFQKGDIAEGYSVSREKKESFPLTVTSAQKNPTAFYLCASSPTGTPTDTQYFGPGTRLTVL.

The J gene is TRBJ1-1, the V gene TRBV29-1, with 10 bases matching TRBD1. Germline CDR1 SQVTM, CDR2 ANQGSEA. CDR3 size: 13 residues. Trimming took 4 bases from V and 5 from J; bases not matched to a gene: 4. CDR3 DNA: TGCAGCGTTGTACGGGACAGGGGTACTGAAGCTTTCTTT. This sequence encodes CSVVRDRGTEAFF.

This clone was seen a handful of times. The rearrangement joins TRBV6-5 to TRBJ2-7; TRBD1 is a possible D gene (6 bases). V lost 7 bases, J lost 7 bases, and 23 bases lay in between. This CDR3 has 15 residues. Germline CDR1 reads MNHEY; CDR2 reads SVGAGI. CDR3 region: CASTHRQESLQEQYF. CDR3 in DNA: TGTGCCAGCACCCACAGACAGGAGAGCTTACAGGAGCAGTACTTC.

This clone showed up just once. The rearrangement joins TRBV11-2 to TRBJ2-7, with 8 bases that match TRBD2. The CDR3 sequence is 17 residues long. Germline CDR1 reads SGHAT; CDR2 reads FQNNGV. The V and J ends lost 0 bases and 6 bases, in that order; junction bases with no gene match: 13. CDR3 protein: CASSLDMGSGGRGEQYF. CDR3 in DNA: TGTGCCAGCAGCTTAGATATGGGAAGCGGGGGACGGGGCGAGCAGTACTTC.

The chain has TRBV5-6 and TRBJ1-5; D call uncertain. Germline assignment: CDR1 SGHDT and CDR2 YYEEEE. V was clipped by 2 bases and J by 0 bases, with 15 bases between them. This CDR3 has 17 amino acids. CDR3 nucleotide sequence: TGTGCCAGCAGCTTCACCTCCCGGACGGATAGCAATCAGCCCCAGCATTTT. It codes for CASSFTSRTDSNQPQHF. The full variable domain, in which reference TRBV5-6 and TRBJ1-5 provide the parts outside the CDR3, is DAGVTQSPTHLIKTRGQQVTLRCSPKSGHDTVSWYQQALGQGPQFIFQYYEEEERQRGNFPDRFSGHQFPNYSSELNVNALLLGDSALYLCASSFTSRTDSNQPQHFGDGTRLSIL.

The chain recombines TRBV18 with TRBJ1-2, with D perhaps TRBD1 (6 bases). The V end was cut by 6 bases, the J end by 2 bases, with 19 bases between. The germline V gene encodes CDR1 KGHSH and CDR2 LQKENI. This CDR3 has 16 amino acids. CDR3 in amino acids: CASSQGTKGQNYGYTF. CDR3 DNA sequence: TGTGCCAGCTCCCAAGGGACAAAAGGACAGAACTATGGCTACACCTTC. Combining the CDR3 with reference TRBV18 and TRBJ1-2 gives the whole variable domain NAGVMQNPRHLVRRRGQEARLRCSPMKGHSHVYWYRQLPEEGLKFMVYLQKENIIDESGMPKERFSAEFPKEGPSILRIQQVVRGDSAAYFCASSQGTKGQNYGYTFGSGTRLTVV.

This chain joins TRBV4-3 and TRBJ1-1; no clear D. The V gene's germline CDR1 is LGHNA and CDR2 YSLEER. The CDR3 length is 14 residues. Trimming took 0 bases from V and 0 from J, leaving 5 bases between them. CDR3 nucleotides: TGCGCCAGCAGCCAAGAGCAGGTGAACACTGAAGCTTTCTTT. Its protein product is CASSQEQVNTEAFF.

The chain has TRBV6-5 and TRBJ1-1; D may be TRBD1 (6 bases). Germline V gene sequence: CDR1 MNHEY, CDR2 SVGAGI. V was trimmed by 6 bases and J by 7 bases, leaving 15 bases between them. This CDR3 is built from 13 residues. Written as DNA, the CDR3 is TGTGCCAGCAGCCCAATCGGACAGAATGAAGCTTTCTTT. This gives the protein CASSPIGQNEAFF.

The rearrangement uses TRBV7-6 and TRBJ1-6; TRBD1 matches 9 bases. Germline V CDR1 and CDR2: SGHVS, FNYEAQ. V was pared by 4 bases and J by 0 bases, with 4 bases of the junction left unmatched. The CDR3 totals 17 residues. CDR3 in amino acids: CASSSLTGGSYNSPLHF. CDR3 DNA: TGTGCCAGCAGCTCCCTGACAGGGGGCTCCTATAATTCACCCCTCCACTTT.

This chain joins TRBV7-6 and TRBJ1-1; D is ambiguous. This CDR3 has 15 amino acids. V was trimmed by 2 bases and J by 3 bases, leaving 13 bases between them. CDR1 is SGHVS and CDR2 is FNYEAQ in the germline V gene. CDR3 region: CASSLTAGVDTEAFF. CDR3 DNA sequence: TGTGCCAGCAGCTTAACGGCAGGTGTAGACACTGAAGCTTTCTTT.